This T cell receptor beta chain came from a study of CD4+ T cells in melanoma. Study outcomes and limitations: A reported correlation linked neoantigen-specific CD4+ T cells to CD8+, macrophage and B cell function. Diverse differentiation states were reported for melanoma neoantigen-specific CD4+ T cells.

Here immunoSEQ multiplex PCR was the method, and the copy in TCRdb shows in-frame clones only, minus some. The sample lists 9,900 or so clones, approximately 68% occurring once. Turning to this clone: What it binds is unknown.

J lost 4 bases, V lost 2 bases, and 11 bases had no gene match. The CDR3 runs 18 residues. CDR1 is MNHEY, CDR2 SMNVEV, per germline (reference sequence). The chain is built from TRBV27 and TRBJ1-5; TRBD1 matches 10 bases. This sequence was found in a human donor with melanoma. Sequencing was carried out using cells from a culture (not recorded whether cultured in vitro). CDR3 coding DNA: TGTGCCAGCAGTTTAAGGATGCTGGACAGGGGGGAAAATCAGCCCCAGCATTTT. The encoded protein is CASSLRMLDRGENQPQHF.